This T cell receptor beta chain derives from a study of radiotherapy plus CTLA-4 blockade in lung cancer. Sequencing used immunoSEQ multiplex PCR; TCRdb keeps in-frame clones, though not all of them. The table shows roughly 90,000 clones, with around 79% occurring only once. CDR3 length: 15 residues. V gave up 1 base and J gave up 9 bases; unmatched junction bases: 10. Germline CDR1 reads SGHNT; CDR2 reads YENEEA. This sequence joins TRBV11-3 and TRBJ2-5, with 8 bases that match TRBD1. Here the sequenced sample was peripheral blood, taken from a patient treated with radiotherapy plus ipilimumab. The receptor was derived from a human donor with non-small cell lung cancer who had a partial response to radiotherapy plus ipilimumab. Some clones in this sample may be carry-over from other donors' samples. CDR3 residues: CASSLGRTGLSPQYF. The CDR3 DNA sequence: TGTGCCAGCAGCTTAGGGAGGACAGGGCTATCTCCCCAGTACTTC.